This is a list of T cell receptor beta chains from one sample in a study of blood T cell repertoires in COVID-19. Libraries were prepared by immunoSEQ multiplex PCR; TCRdb keeps only in-frame clonotypes and omits some of them. The sample includes 150,000 to 200,000 clones, 84% of them seen just once. Sample: peripheral blood. These receptors all come from a human donor with acute or convalescent COVID-19. The donor label of this sample is uncertain. CDR3s include the opening cysteine and the closing phenylalanine or tryptophan. The D gene is left open where the match is weak. Only some rows state a clone size, as once, few, many or a class for expanded clones.

V gene	D gene	clone size	J gene	CDR3 protein	CDR3 DNA
TRBV27	TRBD2	-	TRBJ2-1	CASSLKAGLADYNEQFF	TGTGCCAGCAGTTTAAAGGCGGGACTAGCGGACTACAATGAGCAGTTCTTC
TRBV28	-	-	TRBJ2-4	CASSFGNGAKNIQYF	TGTGCCAGCAGTTTCGGGAACGGAGCCAAAAACATTCAGTACTTC
TRBV2	-	-	TRBJ1-1	CASSEAANTEAFF	TGTGCCAGCAGTGAAGCGGCGAACACTGAAGCTTTCTTT
TRBV21-1	-	-	TRBJ2-3	CASIGQRPRADTQYF	TGTGCCAGCATAGGACAGCGGCCCAGGGCGGATACGCAGTATTTT
TRBV3-1/TRBV3-2	TRBD1	-	TRBJ1-3	CASSQGTGSGNTIYF	TGTGCCAGCAGCCAAGGGACAGGGTCTGGAAACACCATATATTTT
TRBV5-6	-	-	TRBJ1-1	CASSPSWDNFRSAEAFF	TGTGCCAGCAGCCCGTCCTGGGACAACTTTAGGTCCGCTGAAGCTTTCTTT
TRBV28	-	-	TRBJ1-5	CASNTGELGDQPQHF	TGTGCCAGCAATACGGGGGAATTGGGGGATCAGCCCCAGCATTTT
TRBV12-3/TRBV12-4	-	-	TRBJ1-2	CASSREASGYTF	TGTGCCAGCAGCCGGGAGGCGTCTGGCTACACCTTC
TRBV7-8	-	-	TRBJ2-7	CASSFGQSSSYEQYF	TGTGCCAGCAGCTTCGGACAGTCGAGCTCCTACGAGCAGTACTTC
TRBV6-6	-	-	TRBJ1-6	CASSYGEGYSPLHF	TGTGCCAGCAGTTACGGAGAGGGATACTCACCCCTCCACTTT
TRBV4-2	TRBD2	-	TRBJ2-2	CASSQGTSDTGELFF	TGTGCCAGCAGCCAAGGGACTAGCGACACCGGGGAGCTGTTTTTT
TRBV7-9	-	-	TRBJ1-3	CASSFGGSGNTIYF	TGTGCCAGCAGCTTCGGGGGCTCTGGAAACACCATATATTTT
TRBV18	TRBD2	-	TRBJ2-2	CASSPVSGRNTGELFF	TGTGCCAGCTCACCCGTTAGCGGGAGGAACACCGGGGAGCTGTTTTTT
TRBV5-1	TRBD1	-	TRBJ1-6	CASSPQDGQGGTPLHF	TGCGCCAGCAGCCCGCAGGACGGACAGGGGGGGACACCCCTCCACTTT
TRBV18	TRBD1	-	TRBJ2-7	CASSPEGGGSYEQYF	TGTGCCAGCTCACCCGAAGGGGGCGGCTCCTACGAGCAGTACTTC
TRBV7-3	TRBD2	once	TRBJ2-1	CASSPTSGAYNEQFF	TGTGCCAGCAGCCCCACTAGCGGGGCCTACAATGAGCAGTTCTTC
TRBV14	TRBD1	-	TRBJ1-6	CASSPLGQGNSPLHF	TGTGCCAGCAGCCCCCTGGGACAGGGGAATTCACCCCTCCACTTT
TRBV28	TRBD1	-	TRBJ1-5	CASSRTGTSNQPQHF	TGTGCCAGCAGTAGGACAGGGACGAGCAATCAGCCCCAGCATTTT
TRBV7-9	-	-	TRBJ2-5	CASSSTRRGETQYF	TGTGCCAGCAGCTCCACCAGACGGGGAGAGACCCAGTACTTC
TRBV18	-	-	TRBJ1-6	CASADSYNSPLHF	TGTGCCAGCGCGGACAGCTATAATTCACCCCTCCACTTT
TRBV5-1	-	once	TRBJ2-7	CASSSRYSASDSEQYF	TGCGCCAGCAGCTCCCGGTACAGTGCATCAGATAGCGAGCAGTACTTC
TRBV3-1/TRBV3-2	-	few	TRBJ1-1	CASSHTRGNTEAFF	TGTGCCAGCAGCCATACCAGGGGGAACACTGAAGCTTTCTTT
TRBV5-4	TRBD2	-	TRBJ2-3	CASSPRSGASTDTQYF	TGTGCCAGCAGCCCTCGGAGCGGGGCTAGCACAGATACGCAGTATTTT
TRBV19	TRBD1	-	TRBJ1-2	CASSAQGQGAGGYTF	TGTGCCAGTAGTGCCCAGGGACAGGGGGCGGGTGGCTACACCTTC
TRBV9	-	-	TRBJ1-2	CASSVREFNYGYTF	TGTGCCAGCAGCGTAAGAGAATTTAACTATGGCTACACCTTC
TRBV5-1	TRBD2	once	TRBJ2-1	CASSSPSSGRNEQFF	TGCGCCAGCAGCTCCCCATCTAGCGGGAGAAATGAGCAGTTCTTC